The 11 T cell receptor beta chains below come from one sample, sequenced in a study of control samples from healthy donors and cancer patients. The protocol was immunoSEQ multiplex PCR, while the TCRdb copy is restricted to in-frame clones and leaves out a portion. The sample yields about 120,000 clones, about 90% seen once. Sequencing used blood. These receptors all stem from a man in his late teens or twenties in good health.

The rearrangement links TRBV7-2 to TRBJ1-1, with no clear D. V lost 5 bases and J 3 bases, leaving 13 bases between the germline ends. This CDR3 contains 14 residues. From germline, CDR1 is SGHTA and CDR2 FQGNSA. The CDR3 reads CASSPFPGDTEAFF. The CDR3 coding sequence is TGTGCCAGCAGCCCATTCCCTGGGGACACTGAAGCTTTCTTT.

The chain carries TRBV10-1 and TRBJ2-7, with 8 bases that match TRBD2. Germline loops: CDR1 WNHNN, CDR2 SYGVQD (reference sequence). V was pared by 1 base and J by 5 bases, with 7 bases of the junction left unmatched. The CDR3 covers 15 residues. The chain's CDR3 is CASSEFGGRFNEQYF. The CDR3 nucleotides are TGCGCCAGCAGTGAGTTTGGCGGGAGGTTCAACGAGCAGTACTTC.

The rearrangement uses TRBV6-1 and TRBJ1-2, with 10 nucleotides matching TRBD1. V dropped 0 bases and J dropped 4; count of bases not matched to a gene: 8. Germline CDR1 reads MNHNS; CDR2 reads SASEGT. The CDR3 length is 17 residues. CDR3 loop: CASSEAAGTGASYGYTF. DNA for the CDR3: TGTGCCAGCAGTGAAGCTGCGGGGACAGGGGCGTCCTATGGCTACACCTTC.

Comments on this clone: Other DNA sequences from this sample encode an identical CDR3 as well. The chain is built from TRBV6-5 and TRBJ2-7; a weak D match, TRBD2 (7 bases). The CDR3 runs to 14 residues. V was shortened by 0 bases and J by 4 bases, with 10 bases between the two germline ends. The V gene's germline CDR1 is MNHEY and CDR2 SVGAGI. The CDR3 sequence is CASSYSGGPYEQYF. CDR3 coding DNA: TGTGCCAGCAGTTACTCCGGGGGGCCGTACGAGCAGTACTTC.

This chain joins TRBV14 and TRBJ1-2; D is perhaps TRBD1 (6 bases). Germline CDR1 and CDR2: SGHDN and FVKESK. Between the trimmed V and J ends, which lost 2 bases and 8 bases, there was a span of 18 bases. The CDR3 contains 15 residues. The CDR3 region is CASSQTTGHLRGYTF. DNA for the CDR3: TGTGCCAGCAGCCAAACTACAGGGCACCTGCGAGGCTACACCTTC.

The chain links TRBV30 to TRBJ1-2; tentatively, D is TRBD1 (6 bases). V dropped 1 base and J dropped 4 bases, with 10 bases sitting between them. Germline assignment: CDR1 GTSNPN and CDR2 SVGIG (reference sequence). This CDR3 is 13 amino acids long. The CDR3 bases are TGTGCCTGGAGTGAAGGACAGCCCTATGGCTACACCTTC. Translating gives CAWSEGQPYGYTF. The full variable domain, in which reference TRBV30 and TRBJ1-2 provide the parts outside the CDR3, is SQTIHQWPATLVQPVGSPLSLECTVEGTSNPNLYWYRQAAGRGLQLLFYSVGIGQISSEVPQNLSASRPQDRQFILSSKKLLLSDSGFYLCAWSEGQPYGYTFGSGTRLTVV.

This rearrangement joins TRBV5-1 to TRBJ1-2; 7 nucleotides match TRBD1. This CDR3 is 15 amino acids long. CDR1 and CDR2 (germline): SGHRS, YFSETQ. The ends lost 0 bases at V and 6 bases at J; junction bases unmatched: 8. This CDR3 reads CASSLGQGMKNGYTF. Written as DNA, the CDR3 is TGCGCCAGCAGCTTGGGACAGGGAATGAAAAATGGCTACACCTTC.

V usage is TRBV12-3 or TRBV12-4 and J usage is TRBJ1-6; tentative D call: TRBD1 (6 bases). This CDR3 has 13 residues. Trimming took 5 bases from V and 8 from J, leaving 10 bases between them. Here the CDR3 DNA reads TGTGCCAGCAGTGTCTACAGGGATTCACCCCTCCACTTT. This encodes CASSVYRDSPLHF.

The V gene is TRBV13, the J gene TRBJ2-4; 8 nucleotides agree with TRBD2. There are 18 residues in the CDR3. With 5 bases clipped from V and 3 bases from J, the junction kept 15 bases outside the gene matches. Looked up from germline, CDR1 is PRHDT and CDR2 is FYEKMQ (reference sequence). CDR3 region: CASSPRGRPQTSKNIQYF. The CDR3 nucleotides read TGTGCCAGCAGCCCACGCGGGAGGCCCCAGACTAGCAAAAACATTCAGTACTTC. The whole variable domain, filled in from reference TRBV13 and TRBJ2-4, reads AAGVIQSPRHLIKEKRETATLKCYPIPRHDTVYWYQQGPGQDPQFLISFYEKMQSDKGSIPDRFSAQQFSDYHSELNMSSLELGDSALYFCASSPRGRPQTSKNIQYFGAGTRLSVL.

This chain links TRBV6-2 or TRBV6-3 with TRBJ2-7, with no clear D. CDR1 and CDR2 (germline): MNHEY, SVGEGT. CDR3 length equals 16 residues. V lost 0 bases and J lost 2, with 14 bases in between. The CDR3 nucleotides read TGTGCCAGCAGTTACTCAGTAGACTTTAGGCCCTACGAGCAGTACTTC. This codes for CASSYSVDFRPYEQYF.

The chain recombines TRBV7-9 with TRBJ2-7, with 10 positions matching TRBD1. The CDR3 runs 15 residues. Germline CDR1 reads SEHNR; CDR2 reads FQNEAQ (reference sequence). The trim removed 5 bases at V and 6 bases at J, leaving 10 bases unmatched. This CDR3 is CASSLSATGGSEQYF. The CDR3, as DNA: TGTGCCAGCAGCCTAAGCGCGACAGGGGGCAGCGAGCAGTACTTC.